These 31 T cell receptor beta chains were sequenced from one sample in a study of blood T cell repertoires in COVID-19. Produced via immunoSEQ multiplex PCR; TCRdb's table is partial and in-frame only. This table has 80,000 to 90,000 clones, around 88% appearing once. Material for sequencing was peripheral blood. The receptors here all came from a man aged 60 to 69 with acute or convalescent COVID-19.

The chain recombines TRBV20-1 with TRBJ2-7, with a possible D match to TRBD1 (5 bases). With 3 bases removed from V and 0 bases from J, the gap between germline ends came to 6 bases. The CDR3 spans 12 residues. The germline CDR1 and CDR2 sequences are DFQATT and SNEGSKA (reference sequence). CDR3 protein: CSASRGSYEQYF. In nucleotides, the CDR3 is TGCAGTGCTAGTAGGGGCTCCTACGAGCAGTACTTC.

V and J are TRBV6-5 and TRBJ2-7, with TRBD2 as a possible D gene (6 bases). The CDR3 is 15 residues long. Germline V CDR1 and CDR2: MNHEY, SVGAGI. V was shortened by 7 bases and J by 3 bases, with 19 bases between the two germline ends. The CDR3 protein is CASNRRGGIYYEQYF. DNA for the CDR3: TGTGCCAGCAACCGGAGGGGCGGCATATACTACGAGCAGTACTTC.

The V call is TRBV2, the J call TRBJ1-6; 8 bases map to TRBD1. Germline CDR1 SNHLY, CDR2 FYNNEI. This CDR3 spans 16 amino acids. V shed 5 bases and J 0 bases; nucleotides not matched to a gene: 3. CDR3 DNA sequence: TGTGCCAGCAGTCGGACAGGGAGCTCCTATAATTCACCCCTCCACTTT. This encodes CASSRTGSSYNSPLHF.

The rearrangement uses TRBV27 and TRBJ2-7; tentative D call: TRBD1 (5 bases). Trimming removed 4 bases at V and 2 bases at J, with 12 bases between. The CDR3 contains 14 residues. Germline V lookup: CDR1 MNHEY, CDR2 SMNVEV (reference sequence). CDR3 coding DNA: TGTGCCAGCAGTTCCGTAACAGGCGCCTACGAGCAGTACTTC. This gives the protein CASSSVTGAYEQYF.

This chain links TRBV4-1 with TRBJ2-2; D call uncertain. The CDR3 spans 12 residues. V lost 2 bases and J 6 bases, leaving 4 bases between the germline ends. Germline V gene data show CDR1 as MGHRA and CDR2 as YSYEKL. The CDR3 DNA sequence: TGCGCCAGCAGCCAACCCGCCGGGGAGCTGTTTTTT. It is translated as CASSQPAGELFF.

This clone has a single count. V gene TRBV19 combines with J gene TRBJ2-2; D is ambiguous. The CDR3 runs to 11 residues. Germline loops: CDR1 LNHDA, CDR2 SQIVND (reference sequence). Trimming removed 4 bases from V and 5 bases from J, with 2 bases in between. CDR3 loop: CASSTTGELFF. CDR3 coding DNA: TGTGCCAGTAGTACTACCGGGGAGCTGTTTTTT.

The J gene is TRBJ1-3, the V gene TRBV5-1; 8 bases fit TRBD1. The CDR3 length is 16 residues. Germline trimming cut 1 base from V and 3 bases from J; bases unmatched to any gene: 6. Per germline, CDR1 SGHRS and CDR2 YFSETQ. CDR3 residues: CASSLRAGQGGNTIYF. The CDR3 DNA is TGCGCCAGCAGCTTGAGGGCTGGACAGGGTGGAAACACCATATATTTT.

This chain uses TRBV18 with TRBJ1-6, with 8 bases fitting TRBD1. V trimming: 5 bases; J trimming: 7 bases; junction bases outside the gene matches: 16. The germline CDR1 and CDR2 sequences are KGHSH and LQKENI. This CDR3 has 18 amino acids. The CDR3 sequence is CASSSTGIDRGRNSPLHF. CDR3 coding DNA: TGTGCCAGCTCATCAACCGGTATAGACAGGGGACGGAATTCACCCCTCCACTTT.

CDR3 sequence reads: CASSLLFSGGHEQYF. Here the CDR3 DNA reads TGTGCCAGCAGCCTCCTTTTTAGCGGGGGCCACGAGCAGTACTTC. The chain is built from TRBV11-2 and TRBJ2-7, with 9 bases fitting TRBD2. The CDR3 has 15 amino acids. Germline assignment: CDR1 SGHAT and CDR2 FQNNGV. V gave up 5 bases and J gave up 5 bases; unmatched junction bases: 10.

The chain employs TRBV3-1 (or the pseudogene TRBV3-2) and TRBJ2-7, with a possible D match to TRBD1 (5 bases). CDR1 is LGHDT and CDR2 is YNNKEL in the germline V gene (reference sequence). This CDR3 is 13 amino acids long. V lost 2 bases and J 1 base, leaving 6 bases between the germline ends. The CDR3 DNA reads TGTGCCAGCAGCCAACAGGGTTCCTACGAGCAGTACTTC. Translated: CASSQQGSYEQYF.

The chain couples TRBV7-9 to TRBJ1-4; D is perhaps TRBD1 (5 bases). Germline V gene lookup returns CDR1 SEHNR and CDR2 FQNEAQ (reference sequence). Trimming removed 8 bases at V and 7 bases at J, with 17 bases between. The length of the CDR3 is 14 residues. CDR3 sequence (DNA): TGTGCCAGCGGTGACAGTTTAGACAGTGAAAAACTGTTTTTT. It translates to CASGDSLDSEKLFF.

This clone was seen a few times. The CDR3 loop reads CASSLEGERNSPLHF. The CDR3 DNA reads as TGCGCCAGCAGCTTGGAAGGGGAAAGGAATTCACCCCTCCACTTT. The chain uses TRBV5-1 and TRBJ1-6; weak D call: TRBD1 (5 bases). The CDR3 extends over 15 amino acids. Germline CDR1 SGHRS, CDR2 YFSETQ. V was clipped by 0 bases and J by 7 bases, with 11 bases between them.

The CDR3 DNA reads as TGTGCCAGCCGCCTAGGGGGTGGAACTGAAGCTTTCTTT. Translated: CASRLGGGTEAFF. The J gene is TRBJ1-1, the V gene TRBV6-5; possibly TRBD1 for D (6 bases). V dropped 8 bases and J dropped 5 bases, with 15 bases sitting between them. CDR3 length: 13 residues. CDR1 and CDR2 (germline): MNHEY, SVGAGI.

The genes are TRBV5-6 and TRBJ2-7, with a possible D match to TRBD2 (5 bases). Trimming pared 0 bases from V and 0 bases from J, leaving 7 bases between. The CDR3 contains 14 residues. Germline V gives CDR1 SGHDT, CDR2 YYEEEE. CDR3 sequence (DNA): TGTGCCAGCAGCTTGGTGGAGGCCTCCTACGAGCAGTACTTC. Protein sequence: CASSLVEASYEQYF.

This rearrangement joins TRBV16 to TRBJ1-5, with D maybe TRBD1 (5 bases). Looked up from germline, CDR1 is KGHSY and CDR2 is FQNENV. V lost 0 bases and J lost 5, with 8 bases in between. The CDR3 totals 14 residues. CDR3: CASSQSGADQPQHF. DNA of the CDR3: TGTGCCAGCAGCCAATCTGGGGCAGATCAGCCCCAGCATTTT.

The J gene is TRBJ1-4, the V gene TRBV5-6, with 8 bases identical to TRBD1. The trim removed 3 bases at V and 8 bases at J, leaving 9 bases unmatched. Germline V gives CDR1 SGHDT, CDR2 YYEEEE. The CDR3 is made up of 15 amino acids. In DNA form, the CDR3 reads TGTGCCAGCAGCTCGACAGGGGAATTAGGGGAAAAACTGTTTTTT. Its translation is CASSSTGELGEKLFF.

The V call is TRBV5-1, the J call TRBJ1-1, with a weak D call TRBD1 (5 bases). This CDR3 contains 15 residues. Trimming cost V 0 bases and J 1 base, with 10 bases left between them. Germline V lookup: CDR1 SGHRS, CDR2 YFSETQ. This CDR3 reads CASSLVGGKNTEAFF. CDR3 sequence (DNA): TGCGCCAGCAGCTTGGTTGGGGGGAAGAACACTGAAGCTTTCTTT.

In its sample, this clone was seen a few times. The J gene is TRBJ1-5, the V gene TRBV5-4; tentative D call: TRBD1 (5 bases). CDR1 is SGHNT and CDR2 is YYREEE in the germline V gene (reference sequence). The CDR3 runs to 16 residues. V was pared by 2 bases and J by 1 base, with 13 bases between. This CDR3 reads CASSLGSTDSNQPQHF. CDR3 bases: TGTGCCAGCAGCTTAGGGTCGACAGACAGCAATCAGCCCCAGCATTTT.

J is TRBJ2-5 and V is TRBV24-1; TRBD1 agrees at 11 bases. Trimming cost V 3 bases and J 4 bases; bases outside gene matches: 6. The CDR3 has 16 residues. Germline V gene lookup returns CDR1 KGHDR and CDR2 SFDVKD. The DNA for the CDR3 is TGTGCCACCAGTGATGCGGGACAGGGGGAAGGAGAGACCCAGTACTTC. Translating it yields CATSDAGQGEGETQYF.

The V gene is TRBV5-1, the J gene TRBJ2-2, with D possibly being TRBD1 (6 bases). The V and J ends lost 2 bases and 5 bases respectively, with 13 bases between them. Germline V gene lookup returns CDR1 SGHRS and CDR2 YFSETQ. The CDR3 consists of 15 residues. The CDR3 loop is CASSLDQQGTGELFF. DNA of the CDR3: TGCGCCAGCAGCTTAGACCAACAGGGTACCGGGGAGCTGTTTTTT. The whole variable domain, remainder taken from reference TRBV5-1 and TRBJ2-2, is KAGVTQTPRYLIKTRGQQVTLSCSPISGHRSVSWYQQTPGQGLQFLFEYFSETQRNKGNFPGRFSGRQFSNSRSEMNVSTLELGDSALYLCASSLDQQGTGELFFGEGSRLTVL.

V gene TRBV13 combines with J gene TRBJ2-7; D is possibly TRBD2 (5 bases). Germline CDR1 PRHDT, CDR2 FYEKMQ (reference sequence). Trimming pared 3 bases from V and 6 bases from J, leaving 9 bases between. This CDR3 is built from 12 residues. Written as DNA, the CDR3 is TGTGCCAGCAGCTTTCGGGGTGGCGAGCAGTACTTC. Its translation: CASSFRGGEQYF. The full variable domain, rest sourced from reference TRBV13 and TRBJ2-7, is AAGVIQSPRHLIKEKRETATLKCYPIPRHDTVYWYQQGPGQDPQFLISFYEKMQSDKGSIPDRFSAQQFSDYHSELNMSSLELGDSALYFCASSFRGGEQYFGPGTRLTVT.

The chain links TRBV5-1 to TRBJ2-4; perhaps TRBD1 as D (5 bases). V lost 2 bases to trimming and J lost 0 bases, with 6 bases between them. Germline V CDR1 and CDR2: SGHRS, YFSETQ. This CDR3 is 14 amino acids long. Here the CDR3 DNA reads TGCGCCAGCAGCTTCGGACAAGCCAAAAACATTCAGTACTTC. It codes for CASSFGQAKNIQYF.

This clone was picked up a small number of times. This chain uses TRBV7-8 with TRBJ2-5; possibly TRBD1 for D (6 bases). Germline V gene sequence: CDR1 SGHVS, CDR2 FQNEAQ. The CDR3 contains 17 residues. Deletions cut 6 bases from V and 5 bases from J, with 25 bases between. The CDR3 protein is CASSSLETTGFEETQYF. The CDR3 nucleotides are TGTGCCAGCAGTTCCTTAGAGACCACAGGGTTTGAGGAGACCCAGTACTTC.

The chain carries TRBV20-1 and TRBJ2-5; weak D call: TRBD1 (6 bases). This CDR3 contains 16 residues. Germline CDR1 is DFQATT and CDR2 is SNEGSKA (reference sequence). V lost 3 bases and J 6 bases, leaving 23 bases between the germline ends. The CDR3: CSASQMGLSGVQTQYF. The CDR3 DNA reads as TGCAGTGCTAGTCAGATGGGGCTGTCAGGGGTCCAGACCCAGTACTTC.

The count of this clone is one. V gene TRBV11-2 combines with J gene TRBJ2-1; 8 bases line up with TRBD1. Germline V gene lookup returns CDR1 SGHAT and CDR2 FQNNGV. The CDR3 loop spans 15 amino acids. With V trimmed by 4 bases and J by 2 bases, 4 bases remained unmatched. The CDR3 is CASSSGQGTYNEQFF. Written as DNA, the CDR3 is TGTGCCAGCAGCTCTGGACAGGGTACCTACAATGAGCAGTTCTTC. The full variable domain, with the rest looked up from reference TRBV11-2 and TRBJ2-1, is EAGVAQSPRYKIIEKRQSVAFWCNPISGHATLYWYQQILGQGPKLLIQFQNNGVVDDSQLPKDRFSAERLKGVDSTLKIQPAKLEDSAVYLCASSSGQGTYNEQFFGPGTRLTVL.

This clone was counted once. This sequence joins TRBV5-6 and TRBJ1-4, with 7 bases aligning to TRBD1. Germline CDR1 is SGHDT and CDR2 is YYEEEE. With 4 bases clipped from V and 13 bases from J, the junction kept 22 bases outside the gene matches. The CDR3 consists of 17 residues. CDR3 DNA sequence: TGTGCCAGCAGCCAAACCTCGGGACAGCCATTAGATGGGGGACTGTTTTTT. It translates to CASSQTSGQPLDGGLFF.

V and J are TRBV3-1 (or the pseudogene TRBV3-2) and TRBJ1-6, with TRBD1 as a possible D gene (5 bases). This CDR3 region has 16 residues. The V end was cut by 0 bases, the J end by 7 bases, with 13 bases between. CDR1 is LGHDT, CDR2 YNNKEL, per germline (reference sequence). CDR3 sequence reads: CASSQEMGLGNSPLHF. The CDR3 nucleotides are TGTGCCAGCAGCCAAGAGATGGGGCTGGGAAATTCACCCCTCCACTTT.

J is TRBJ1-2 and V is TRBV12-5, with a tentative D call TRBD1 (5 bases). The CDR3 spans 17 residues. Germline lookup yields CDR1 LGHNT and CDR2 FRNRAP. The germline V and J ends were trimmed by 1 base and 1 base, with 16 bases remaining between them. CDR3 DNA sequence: TGTGCTAGTGGTTTGGGGAAACTGAGACAGATTAACTATGGCTACACCTTC. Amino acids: CASGLGKLRQINYGYTF.

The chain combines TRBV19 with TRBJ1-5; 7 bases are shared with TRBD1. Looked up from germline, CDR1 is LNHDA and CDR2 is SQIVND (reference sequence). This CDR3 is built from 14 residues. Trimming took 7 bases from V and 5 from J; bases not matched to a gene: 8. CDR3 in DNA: TGTGCCAGTAAAACTACAGGGGTGGATCAGCCCCAGCATTTT. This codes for CASKTTGVDQPQHF.

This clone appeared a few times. The DNA for the CDR3 is TGTGCCAGCAGTTTACAGGGGGATGGTCAGCCCCAGCATTTT. It is translated as CASSLQGDGQPQHF. This chain links TRBV6-5 with TRBJ1-5; TRBD1 agrees at 8 bases. The germline gives CDR1 MNHEY, CDR2 SVGAGI. Losses at the gene ends were 4 bases for V and 6 bases for J; bases not matched to a gene: 5. The CDR3 has 14 amino acids.

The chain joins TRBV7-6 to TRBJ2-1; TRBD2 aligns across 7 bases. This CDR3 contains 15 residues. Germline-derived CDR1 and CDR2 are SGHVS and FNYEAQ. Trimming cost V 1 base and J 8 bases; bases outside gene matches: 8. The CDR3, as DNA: TGTGCCAGCAGCTTAGGTAGGACTAGGCCGCATGAGCAGTTCTTC. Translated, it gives CASSLGRTRPHEQFF.